This passage covers 32 T cell receptor beta chains from one sample sequenced in a study of shared clonotypes between healthy human individuals (dated by TCRdb to about 2020). The protocol used for the library was the immunoSEQ multiplex PCR assay. The immuneACCESS repertoire file appears here via TCRdb, limited to in-frame rearrangements. These files lack a portion of the clones; in checked studies, under half of the deficit traces to unresolved V genes, and the cause of the others is not known. Present in this sample are about 1.5 million clones, around 97% of which were seen just once. Jointly, the top ten make up more than 0.9% of the sample. What was sequenced was naive CD4+ T cells sorted from blood. The label giving this sample's cell subset or site can be read as: CD45RA+ positively selected. These receptors were taken from a man aged 25-45 years in good health.

As DNA, the CDR3 is TGTGCCAGCAGCCGGAATAGGGCTAGCTCAGATACGCAGTATTTT. Translation gives CASSRNRASSDTQYF. The chain links TRBV7-2 to TRBJ2-3, with TRBD2 as a possible D gene (5 bases). CDR1 SGHTA and CDR2 FQGNSA come from the germline V gene. Trimming took off 5 bases at V and 4 bases at J, with 16 bases between the two ends. The CDR3 has 15 residues.

The chain links TRBV19 to TRBJ1-2; D is undetermined. Trimming pared 4 bases from V and 7 bases from J, leaving 16 bases between. This CDR3 has 14 residues. CDR1 and CDR2 from the germline V gene are LNHDA and SQIVND (reference sequence). CDR3 residues: CASSTGVVLGGYTF. In DNA form, the CDR3 reads TGTGCCAGTAGTACCGGTGTGGTTCTTGGTGGCTACACCTTC.

J is TRBJ1-5 and V is TRBV10-1; D gene unclear. Germline assignment: CDR1 WNHNN and CDR2 SYGVQD (reference sequence). CDR3 length: 13 amino acids. Trimming removed 3 bases from V and 3 bases from J, with 6 bases in between. The CDR3 DNA sequence: TGCGCCAGCAGTGACCGGGACAATCAGCCCCAGCATTTT. Its protein product is CASSDRDNQPQHF.

The V call is TRBV19, the J call TRBJ2-1; D remains ambiguous. Germline V gene lookup returns CDR1 LNHDA and CDR2 SQIVND (reference sequence). The CDR3 runs to 13 residues. V lost 3 bases and J lost 2, with 5 bases in between. The CDR3 loop reads CASSMWTYNEQFF. The CDR3 DNA sequence: TGTGCCAGTAGTATGTGGACCTACAATGAGCAGTTCTTC.

V usage is TRBV18 and J usage is TRBJ2-2; no clear D. In germline, CDR1 is KGHSH, CDR2 LQKENI. V dropped 1 base and J dropped 1 base, with 13 bases sitting between them. The CDR3 runs to 17 residues. The CDR3 DNA reads as TGTGCCAGCTCACCACGAGTTCGGGCCTTGAACACCGGGGAGCTGTTTTTT. Protein product: CASSPRVRALNTGELFF.

This chain joins TRBV27 and TRBJ2-7; 7 bases align to TRBD2. The CDR3 is made up of 16 amino acids. Germline V gene data show CDR1 as MNHEY and CDR2 as SMNVEV (reference sequence). The V and J ends lost 3 bases and 0 bases, in that order; junction bases with no gene match: 8. CDR3 sequence: CASSLGWEGRSYEQYF. CDR3 nucleotide sequence: TGTGCCAGCAGTTTGGGGTGGGAGGGCCGCTCCTACGAGCAGTACTTC.

The CDR3 nucleotides read TGCGCCAGCAGCCAAGATCGACGAGGGGACGAGCAGTACTTC. This sequence encodes CASSQDRRGDEQYF. This chain connects TRBV4-3 to TRBJ2-7; D might be TRBD1 or TRBD2, each matching 5 bases. Trimming stripped 0 bases from V and 5 bases from J, with 11 bases between. Germline CDR1 and CDR2: LGHNA and YSLEER. This CDR3 is 14 amino acids long.

This chain uses TRBV5-4 with TRBJ2-7; D gene ambiguous. V lost 4 bases and J lost 0, with 14 bases in between. Germline CDR1 SGHNT, CDR2 YYREEE (reference sequence). The CDR3 is 15 amino acids. The CDR3 spells CASSHEGPRSYEQYF. The CDR3, as DNA: TGTGCCAGCAGCCATGAAGGGCCGCGCTCCTACGAGCAGTACTTC.

This chain links TRBV7-9 with TRBJ1-3; possible D gene TRBD1, 6 bases. Trimming took 4 bases from V and 2 from J, leaving 6 bases between them. This CDR3 contains 13 residues. The germline V gene encodes CDR1 SEHNR and CDR2 FQNEAQ (reference sequence). The CDR3 sequence: CASSYRAGNTIYF. CDR3 nucleotides: TGTGCCAGCAGCTACAGGGCTGGAAACACCATATATTTT.

This clone was detected only once. The chain joins TRBV7-2 to TRBJ2-3; either TRBD1 or TRBD2 may fit D (5 bases each). The CDR3 is 15 amino acids. The germline V and J ends were trimmed by 1 base and 3 bases, with 11 bases remaining between them. Germline V lookup: CDR1 SGHTA, CDR2 FQGNSA. CDR3 DNA: TGTGCCAGCAGCTTAGTTACGGGGCGGACAGATACGCAGTATTTT. Its protein is CASSLVTGRTDTQYF.

J is TRBJ2-1 and V is TRBV5-8; no clear D. Trimming pared 1 base from V and 10 bases from J, leaving 12 bases between. CDR3 length equals 13 residues. Germline CDR1 reads SGHTS; CDR2 reads YDEGEE. The CDR3 DNA reads as TGTGCCAGCAGCTTGCCCCCACCGTTGGAGCAGTTCTTC. Translation: CASSLPPPLEQFF.

Of note for this clone: The same CDR3 arises from other DNA sequences in this sample as well. This rearrangement joins TRBV4-3 to TRBJ2-7, with TRBD2 matching 10 bases. V lost 6 bases, J lost 0 bases, and 2 bases stayed unmatched. Looked up from germline, CDR1 is LGHNA and CDR2 is YSLEER. The CDR3 spans 14 residues. The CDR3 sequence: CASSRTSGSYEQYF. CDR3 nucleotides: TGCGCCAGCAGTCGGACTAGCGGCTCCTACGAGCAGTACTTC.

This chain connects TRBV10-3 to TRBJ2-7; D possibly uses TRBD1 or TRBD2 (5 bases each). This CDR3 region has 14 residues. V lost 8 bases to trimming and J lost 5 bases, with 19 bases between them. Germline CDR1 is ENHRY and CDR2 is SYGVKD. The CDR3 nucleotides read TGTGCCATCCGCCCGGGGCGATCCTCAGACGAGCAGTACTTC. This sequence encodes CAIRPGRSSDEQYF.

V is TRBV5-5 and J is TRBJ1-2; D may be TRBD1 (5 bases). V was cut by 7 bases and J by 4 bases, with 11 bases left in between. CDR1 and CDR2 from the germline V gene are SGHKS and YYEKEE (reference sequence). The CDR3 totals 12 residues. In nucleotides, the CDR3 is TGTGCCAGCCAAGGGGACGGCTATGGCTACACCTTC. The encoded protein is CASQGDGYGYTF.

The chain uses TRBV30 and TRBJ2-5, with unresolved D. From germline, CDR1 is GTSNPN and CDR2 SVGIG (reference sequence). The ends were cut back, 4 bases at V and 3 bases at J, with 6 bases in the middle. The CDR3 is 11 amino acids. The CDR3 sequence is CAWTRKETQYF. CDR3 sequence (DNA): TGTGCCTGGACCCGGAAAGAGACCCAGTACTTC. Full variable domain (remainder filled in from reference TRBV30 and TRBJ2-5): SQTIHQWPATLVQPVGSPLSLECTVEGTSNPNLYWYRQAAGRGLQLLFYSVGIGQISSEVPQNLSASRPQDRQFILSSKKLLLSDSGFYLCAWTRKETQYFGPGTRLLVL.

V usage is TRBV7-3 and J usage is TRBJ2-1, with 14 bases that match TRBD2. Losses at the gene ends were 0 bases for V and 5 bases for J; bases not matched to a gene: 0. This CDR3 region has 16 residues. Germline CDR1 SGHTA, CDR2 FQGTGA. The CDR3 DNA reads as TGTGCCAGCAGCTTAACGGGACTAGCGGGAGACAATGAGCAGTTCTTC. Its translation: CASSLTGLAGDNEQFF.

The rearrangement links TRBV2 to TRBJ1-2; no firm D call. The CDR3 has 14 residues. Germline CDR1 SNHLY, CDR2 FYNNEI. The V gene lost 7 bases and the J gene lost 3 bases, with 15 bases spanning the gap. This CDR3 is CASTPNWRDYGYTF. The CDR3 region has the DNA TGTGCCAGCACCCCTAATTGGCGAGACTATGGCTACACCTTC.

This chain links TRBV18 with TRBJ1-3; no definite D call. V was trimmed by 4 bases and J by 0 bases, leaving 16 bases between them. The CDR3 is made up of 17 amino acids. Looked up from germline, CDR1 is KGHSH and CDR2 is LQKENI. CDR3 amino acids: CASSLWAGQASGNTIYF. Written as DNA, the CDR3 is TGTGCCAGCTCACTATGGGCCGGGCAGGCCTCTGGAAACACCATATATTTT.

This chain links TRBV5-1 with TRBJ1-1; D perhaps matches TRBD1 (6 bases). Trimming shortened V by 4 bases and J by 6 bases, and 19 bases separated the two germline ends. Germline values: CDR1 SGHRS, CDR2 YFSETQ. CDR3 length: 15 residues. Here the CDR3 DNA reads TGCGCCAGCAGCCCCTTTGGGGGGGCAGGGGCTGAAGCTTTCTTT. Its protein is CASSPFGGAGAEAFF.

The chain joins TRBV4-1 to TRBJ2-1, with D perhaps TRBD2 (6 bases). With 2 bases removed from V and 6 bases from J, the gap between germline ends came to 11 bases. The germline V gene encodes CDR1 MGHRA and CDR2 YSYEKL. The CDR3 sequence is 14 residues long. The CDR3 is CASSQRGGVNEQFF. CDR3 coding DNA: TGCGCCAGCAGCCAACGAGGAGGGGTCAATGAGCAGTTCTTC.

The chain combines TRBV5-1 with TRBJ2-1, with 11 bases identical to TRBD1. Germline CDR1 is SGHRS and CDR2 is YFSETQ. The trim removed 3 bases at V and 7 bases at J, leaving 3 bases unmatched. The CDR3 runs to 14 residues. The CDR3 spells CASSWGTGGNEQFF. The CDR3 nucleotides read TGCGCCAGCAGCTGGGGGACAGGGGGAAATGAGCAGTTCTTC.

V is TRBV4-1 and J is TRBJ2-5, with D possibly being TRBD2 (7 bases). V shed 3 bases and J shed 4 bases, with 21 bases lying between them. Germline V CDR1 and CDR2: MGHRA, YSYEKL. The CDR3 length is 17 residues. The CDR3 protein is CASSQHSGGFNGETQYF. The CDR3 DNA follows: TGCGCCAGCAGCCAGCACTCGGGGGGCTTTAATGGAGAGACCCAGTACTTC.

The V call is TRBV11-2, the J call TRBJ2-1; 9 bases align to TRBD2. Losses at the gene ends were 1 base for V and 7 bases for J; bases not matched to a gene: 5. Germline V CDR1 and CDR2: SGHAT, FQNNGV. The CDR3 is made up of 15 amino acids. This chain's CDR3 is CASSLVSGLANEQFF. The CDR3 bases are TGTGCCAGCAGCTTAGTTTCGGGACTAGCAAATGAGCAGTTCTTC.

The chain couples TRBV7-9 to TRBJ2-1; 8 bases agree with TRBD2. Losses at the gene ends were 1 base for V and 4 bases for J; bases not matched to a gene: 9. Germline V gene sequence: CDR1 SEHNR, CDR2 FQNEAQ (reference sequence). CDR3 length: 17 residues. CDR3 nucleotide sequence: TGTGCCAGCAGCTTAGACGGAACTAGCGGATTATACAATGAGCAGTTCTTC. This sequence encodes CASSLDGTSGLYNEQFF.

This clone was seen once. The genes are TRBV30 and TRBJ1-2; no definite D call. The CDR3 consists of 11 residues. Trimming cost V 5 bases and J 5 bases, with 9 bases left between them. Germline CDR1 GTSNPN, CDR2 SVGIG (reference sequence). The CDR3 coding sequence is TGTGCCTGGCTCGATGGGTATGGCTACACCTTC. Translated: CAWLDGYGYTF.

The sample holds a few counts of this clone. This chain links TRBV4-2 with TRBJ1-2; 9 nucleotides agree with TRBD1. Germline CDR1 and CDR2: LGHNA and YNFKEQ. CDR3 size: 13 residues. V was clipped by 6 bases and J by 6 bases; unmatched bases: 5. The CDR3 region is CASSGGQGNGYTF. The CDR3, as DNA: TGTGCCAGCAGTGGAGGACAGGGGAATGGCTACACCTTC.

This sequence joins TRBV7-4 and TRBJ1-1, with D possibly matching TRBD1 (5 bases). The CDR3 extends over 15 amino acids. V was pared by 7 bases and J by 5 bases, with 20 bases between. CDR1 SGHVT and CDR2 SQSDAQ come from the germline V gene. The CDR3 loop is CASTSWGERQTEAFF. CDR3 in DNA: TGTGCCAGCACCTCTTGGGGGGAACGACAGACTGAAGCTTTCTTT.

This chain joins TRBV5-1 and TRBJ1-2, with D perhaps TRBD1 (6 bases). CDR1 and CDR2 (germline): SGHRS, YFSETQ. The length of the CDR3 is 16 residues. Trimming left V 0 bases short and J 8 bases short, with 20 bases between. The DNA of the CDR3 is TGCGCCAGCAGCTTGGGAGCCCGGGACATGTGGCGGGGCTACACCTTC. It encodes CASSLGARDMWRGYTF. Together with reference TRBV5-1 and TRBJ1-2, the CDR3 gives the full variable domain: KAGVTQTPRYLIKTRGQQVTLSCSPISGHRSVSWYQQTPGQGLQFLFEYFSETQRNKGNFPGRFSGRQFSNSRSEMNVSTLELGDSALYLCASSLGARDMWRGYTFGSGTRLTVV.

A word on this clone: At the DNA level, this CDR3 is encoded by other sequences in the same sample as well. This chain joins TRBV5-6 and TRBJ2-3, with 11 nucleotides matching TRBD2. Trimming at V came to 1 base and at J to 3 bases, leaving 1 base not matched to a gene. This CDR3 region has 15 residues. Germline CDR1 SGHDT, CDR2 YYEEEE. CDR3: CASSLIAGGTDTQYF. The CDR3 nucleotides read TGTGCCAGCAGCTTGATAGCGGGAGGGACAGATACGCAGTATTTT.

V is TRBV15 and J is TRBJ1-2; D ambiguous. The V end was cut by 0 bases, the J end by 4 bases, with 9 bases between. Germline CDR1 and CDR2: LNHNV and YYDKDF (reference sequence). This CDR3 has 14 residues. The CDR3 region has the DNA TGTGCCACCAGCAGAGATGAGGCCCCCTATGGCTACACCTTC. As protein: CATSRDEAPYGYTF.

V usage is TRBV18 and J usage is TRBJ1-1, with D possibly TRBD1 on 5 matching bases. The germline V gene encodes CDR1 KGHSH and CDR2 LQKENI. Between the trimmed V and J ends, which lost 2 bases and 5 bases, there was a span of 12 bases. CDR3 length equals 14 residues. The CDR3 coding sequence is TGTGCCAGCTCACCAACCTATGGGGGGACTGAAGCTTTCTTT. Translated, it gives CASSPTYGGTEAFF.

Note on this clone: At the DNA level, this CDR3 is encoded by other sequences in the same sample as well. The chain carries TRBV18 and TRBJ2-1, with D hard to call. Germline V gene lookup returns CDR1 KGHSH and CDR2 LQKENI. Deletions cut 3 bases from V and 8 bases from J, with 8 bases between. The CDR3 length is 12 residues. In DNA, the CDR3 is TGTGCCAGCTCACCCCGGACGGATGAGCAGTTCTTC. This gives the protein CASSPRTDEQFF.